What follows describes a single T cell receptor (beta chain). This may be a read error, as it is one base from a much larger clone. This sample stems from a study of tumor-infiltrating lymphocytes in primary liver carcinoma. Unsorted bulk tissue of about 20-32 mg yielded co-extracted RNA and DNA. The authors made TCR beta cDNA from approximately 490 ng total RNA with a constant-region primer. Nested multiplex PCR, run for three rounds with slightly modified ARM-PCR, yielded TCR beta libraries. The opening two PCR rounds, ten to eleven cycles each, paired TRBV1-TRBV30 forward primers with a C-beta reverse primer. TCRdb fed the multiplex PCR reads into MiXCR, producing one record per CDR3 protein. The data show about 100,000 distinct CDR3 sequences, approximately 70% seen once. Germline CDR1 is SGHNT and CDR2 is YYREEE (reference sequence). The CDR3 is made up of 12 amino acids. Trimming took 4 bases from V and 12 from J, leaving 14 bases between them.

This TCR was recovered from a woman aged 55-69 years with primary liver carcinoma and hepatitis B virus infection. The sequencing sample was made of liver tumor tissue from sampling region 2. Subset in this sample: tumor region T2, inferior pole. The chain has TRBV5-4 and TRBJ2-1; D not certain. In DNA form, the CDR3 reads TGTGCCAGCAGCCGAGATGGGTATGGGCAGTTCTTC. Translating it yields CASSRDGYGQFF.